Listed below are T cell receptor beta chains from one sample, sequenced in a study of T cells in Graves' hyperthyroidism and ophthalmopathy. A single record per CDR3 protein comes from TCRdb applying MiXCR to the multiplex PCR reads. The table shows around 380,000 distinct CDR3 sequences, with roughly 12% occurring only once. The specimen was blood. The origin of the receptors is a man aged 30-40 years with Graves' hyperthyroidism that later progressed to Graves' ophthalmopathy. CDR3s include the opening cysteine and the closing phenylalanine or tryptophan. The D gene is left open where the match is weak. Expanded clones are given a class, and other clones once, few, many or no size at all.

D,size,V,J,CDR3,DNA
.,.,TRBV6-5,TRBJ2-7,CASSYDRTYEQYF,TGTGCCAGCAGTTACGACAGGACCTACGAGCAGTACTTC
TRBD1,many,TRBV7-9,TRBJ2-1,CASSPLRDRGYEQFF,TGTGCCAGCAGCCCCCTCCGGGACAGGGGGTATGAGCAGTTCTTC
.,few,TRBV20-1,TRBJ1-6,CSARLIPGTNNSPLHF,TGCAGTGCTAGACTAATCCCGGGGACAAACAATTCACCCCTCCACTTT
TRBD1,few,TRBV28,TRBJ1-3,CASSYWDRGNTIYF,TGTGCCAGCAGTTACTGGGACAGGGGAAACACCATATATTTT
TRBD1,.,TRBV7-9,TRBJ1-2,CASRPPTGWNYGYTF,TGTGCCAGCAGGCCACCGACAGGGTGGAACTATGGCTACACCTTC
.,few,TRBV20-1,TRBJ1-1,CSARNRDTEAFF,TGCAGTGCTAGAAATAGGGACACTGAAGCTTTCTTT
TRBD2,.,TRBV7-2,TRBJ2-1,CASSLSLTGGLNEQFF,TGTGCCAGCAGCTTAAGTCTGACGGGGGGGCTCAATGAGCAGTTCTTC
.,few,TRBV12-3/TRBV12-4,TRBJ1-3,CASMPPAGNTIYF,TGTGCCAGCATGCCCCCCGCTGGAAACACCATATATTTT
.,many,TRBV11-1,TRBJ2-5,CASNPGGRETQYF,TGTGCCAGCAACCCCGGAGGGCGAGAGACCCAGTACTTC
.,many,TRBV2,TRBJ1-1,CASSGTNGAWTEAFF,TGTGCCAGCAGTGGGACCAACGGGGCATGGACTGAAGCTTTCTTT
.,many,TRBV28,TRBJ2-5,CASNYGGQETQYF,TGTGCCAGCAACTACGGAGGGCAAGAGACCCAGTACTTC
.,many,TRBV2,TRBJ1-2,CASSERGVYGYTF,TGTGCCAGCAGTGAACGGGGTGTCTATGGCTACACCTTC
.,many,TRBV3-1,TRBJ2-4,CASSLGTAGTIQYF,TGTGCCAGCAGCCTAGGGACGGCGGGCACCATTCAGTACTTC
TRBD2,many,TRBV6-1,TRBJ2-5,CASMMAGEYQETQYF,TGTGCCAGCATGATGGCGGGGGAATACCAAGAGACCCAGTACTTC
TRBD1,few,TRBV5-1,TRBJ1-5,CASSPEGADQPQHF,TGCGCCAGCAGTCCTGAGGGGGCCGATCAGCCCCAGCATTTT
.,many,TRBV30,TRBJ1-1,CAWKWTDSNTEAFF,TGTGCCTGGAAATGGACGGACTCGAACACTGAAGCTTTCTTT
.,many,TRBV3-1,TRBJ1-5,CASSLLGFDQPQHF,TGTGCCAGCAGCCTCTTGGGGTTCGATCAGCCCCAGCATTTT
.,many,TRBV2,TRBJ2-5,CASNFIQETQYF,TGTGCCAGCAACTTTATCCAAGAGACCCAGTACTTC
TRBD2,.,TRBV3-1,TRBJ2-3,CASSHSGLGGTDTQYF,TGTGCCAGCAGCCATTCGGGACTAGGAGGCACAGATACGCAGTATTTT
.,many,TRBV29-1,TRBJ1-1,CSVERRMNTEAFF,TGCAGCGTTGAGAGACGGATGAACACTGAAGCTTTCTTT
.,many,TRBV6-1,TRBJ1-6,CAVGLAGHYNSPLHF,TGTGCCGTGGGTCTGGCAGGTCATTATAATTCACCCCTCCACTTT
TRBD1,many,TRBV28,TRBJ2-2,CASSWDRDTGELFF,TGTGCCAGCAGTTGGGACAGAGACACCGGGGAGCTGTTTTTT
.,few,TRBV2,TRBJ1-6,CASRAMSGPGSYNSPLHF,TGTGCCAGCAGAGCAATGTCAGGGCCGGGATCCTATAATTCACCCCTCCACTTT
.,few,TRBV5-6,TRBJ1-2,CASSSDNTYGYTF,TGTGCCAGCAGTTCGGACAACACCTATGGCTACACCTTC
.,.,TRBV18,TRBJ2-2,CASSREDGELFF,TGTGCCAGCTCACGGGAGGACGGGGAGCTGTTTTTT
.,many,TRBV12-3/TRBV12-4,TRBJ1-3,CASGPQGYSGNTIYF,TGTGCCAGCGGGCCCCAAGGGTACTCTGGAAACACCATATATTTT
.,.,TRBV30,TRBJ2-7,CAWSKLYEQYF,TGTGCCTGGAGTAAACTTTACGAGCAGTACTTC